The rows below give T cell receptor beta chains drawn from one sample of a study of T cell responses to AZD1222 COVID-19 vaccine. Assay used: immunoSEQ multiplex PCR; TCRdb lists only in-frame clones, some missing. The sample lists roughly 49,000 clones, around 80% seen once, with about 20% in the top ten. The specimen was peripheral blood, collected on day 0 of MenACWY control vaccination. The receptors were sampled from an adult in good health. The CDR3 runs from the conserved cysteine through the conserved F or W. The order of the fields is D gene, V gene, J gene, clone size, CDR3 protein, CDR3 DNA. D genes are given only for firm matches. Rows give clone size only sometimes, using once, few, many, or a class for an expanded clone.

D gene: NA
V gene: TRBV12-5
J gene: TRBJ2-7
clone size: NA
CDR3 protein: CASGPTVYEQYF
CDR3 DNA: TGTGCTAGTGGTCCTACGGTCTACGAGCAGTACTTC

D gene: NA
V gene: TRBV14
J gene: TRBJ1-2
clone size: NA
CDR3 protein: CASSQDRVYGYTF
CDR3 DNA: TGTGCCAGCAGCCAAGACAGGGTTTATGGCTACACCTTC

D gene: NA
V gene: TRBV5-1
J gene: TRBJ1-1
clone size: once
CDR3 protein: CASSPQGNTEAFF
CDR3 DNA: TGCGCCAGCAGCCCACAGGGTAACACTGAAGCTTTCTTT

D gene: NA
V gene: TRBV5-5
J gene: TRBJ2-2
clone size: NA
CDR3 protein: CASSLGPDRNTGELFF
CDR3 DNA: TGTGCCAGCAGCTTGGGTCCGGACAGAAACACCGGGGAGCTGTTTTTT

D gene: NA
V gene: TRBV7-9
J gene: TRBJ2-5
clone size: once
CDR3 protein: CASSSGRGIQETQYF
CDR3 DNA: TGTGCCAGCAGCTCAGGGCGGGGAATCCAAGAGACCCAGTACTTC

D gene: NA
V gene: TRBV18
J gene: TRBJ1-5
clone size: NA
CDR3 protein: CASSLGQRGSNQPQHF
CDR3 DNA: TGTGCCAGCTCACTTGGTCAAAGAGGTAGCAATCAGCCCCAGCATTTT

D gene: TRBD2
V gene: TRBV6-5
J gene: TRBJ2-7
clone size: NA
CDR3 protein: CASRVAGVGEQYF
CDR3 DNA: TGTGCCAGCAGGGTGGCGGGAGTAGGGGAGCAGTACTTC

D gene: TRBD1
V gene: TRBV28
J gene: TRBJ1-5
clone size: NA
CDR3 protein: CASSPVDRVGNQPQHF
CDR3 DNA: TGTGCCAGCAGTCCCGTGGACAGGGTCGGCAATCAGCCCCAGCATTTT

D gene: NA
V gene: TRBV9
J gene: TRBJ1-2
clone size: NA
CDR3 protein: CASSVGSGSYGYTF
CDR3 DNA: TGTGCCAGCAGCGTAGGGTCCGGGAGCTATGGCTACACCTTC

D gene: NA
V gene: TRBV5-4
J gene: TRBJ1-3
clone size: NA
CDR3 protein: CASKTHSGNTIYF
CDR3 DNA: TGTGCCAGTAAAACTCACTCTGGAAACACCATATATTTT

D gene: TRBD1
V gene: TRBV14
J gene: TRBJ2-1
clone size: few
CDR3 protein: CASSLGQGGPSSYNEQFF
CDR3 DNA: TGTGCCAGCAGCCTAGGACAGGGGGGTCCGTCCTCCTACAATGAGCAGTTCTTC

D gene: NA
V gene: TRBV30
J gene: TRBJ1-2
clone size: NA
CDR3 protein: CAWSTGGWGYTF
CDR3 DNA: TGTGCCTGGAGCACCGGGGGTTGGGGCTACACCTTC

D gene: NA
V gene: TRBV6-2/TRBV6-3
J gene: TRBJ2-3
clone size: once
CDR3 protein: CASSPMTDTQYF
CDR3 DNA: TGTGCCAGCAGCCCTATGACAGATACGCAGTATTTT